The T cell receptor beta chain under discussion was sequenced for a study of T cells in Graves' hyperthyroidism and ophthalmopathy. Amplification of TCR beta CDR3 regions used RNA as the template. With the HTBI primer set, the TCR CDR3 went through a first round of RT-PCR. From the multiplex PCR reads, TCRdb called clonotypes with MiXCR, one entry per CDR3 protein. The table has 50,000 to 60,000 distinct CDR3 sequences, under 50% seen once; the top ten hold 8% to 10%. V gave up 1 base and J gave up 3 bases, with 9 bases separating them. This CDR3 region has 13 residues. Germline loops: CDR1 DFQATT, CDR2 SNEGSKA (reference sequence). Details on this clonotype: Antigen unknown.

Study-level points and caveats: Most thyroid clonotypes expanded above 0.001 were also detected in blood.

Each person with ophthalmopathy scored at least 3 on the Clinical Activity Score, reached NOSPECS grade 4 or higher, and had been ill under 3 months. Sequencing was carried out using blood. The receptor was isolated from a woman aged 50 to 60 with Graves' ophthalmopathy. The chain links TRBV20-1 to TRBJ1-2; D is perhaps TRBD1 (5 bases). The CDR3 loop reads CSARVGRDYGYTF. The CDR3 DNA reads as TGCAGTGCTAGAGTGGGGCGGGACTATGGCTACACCTTC.